This T cell receptor (beta chain) was recorded in a study of blood T cell repertoires in COVID-19. The data were produced by immunoSEQ multiplex PCR, yet TCRdb's version contains in-frame clones alone and is incomplete. The repertoire holds 150,000 or so clones, with approximately 81% as singletons. Trimming shortened V by 0 bases and J by 6 bases, and 10 bases separated the two germline ends. CDR1 is SGHNT, CDR2 YYREEE, per germline (reference sequence). The CDR3 spans 13 residues. Everyone who took part was roughly 18 to 95 years old, and they came from about 25 US areas. Two negative PCRs, clearance, or symptom resolution characterized the recovered Cohort 3 donors.

The TCR sequence derives from a woman aged 50 to 60 who had recovered from COVID-19. The chain couples TRBV5-4 to TRBJ2-7, with unresolved D. Material: PBMCs or T cells enriched from blood (not recorded which). The chain's CDR3 is CASSLDDAGEQYF. The CDR3 nucleotides are TGTGCCAGCAGCTTGGACGATGCCGGCGAGCAGTACTTC.